This passage covers 3 T cell receptor beta chains from one sample sequenced in a study of molecular identifiers for immune sequencing clone quantification. Each CDR3 protein gets one entry after TCRdb re-called the PCR reads with MiXCR. The table records about half a million distinct CDR3 sequences, 20% to 25% of them present only once. Input material: naive CD8+ T cells from blood, with Jurkat cell RNA spiked in. As to subset: FACS-sorted CD8+CD4-CCR7+CD45RA+ naive T cells. These receptors were collected from a human donor in good health. Some libraries in this study had Jurkat cell RNA spiked in.

The gene calls are TRBV24-1 and TRBJ2-3, with TRBD2 identical over 16 bases. Germline CDR1 reads KGHDR; CDR2 reads SFDVKD. This CDR3 comprises 18 residues. Losses at the gene ends were 4 bases for V and 4 bases for J; bases not matched to a gene: 7. This CDR3 is CATSDSGTSGRAPDTQYF. The CDR3 bases are TGTGCCACCAGTGACTCCGGGACTAGCGGGAGGGCCCCAGATACGCAGTATTTT.

This clonotype was seen a handful of times. This chain connects TRBV23-1 to TRBJ1-4; no firm D call. TRBV23-1 is noted as an ORF with a role that remains uncertain. V was trimmed by 0 bases and J by 8 bases, leaving 13 bases between them. This CDR3 comprises 15 residues. The DNA for the CDR3 is TGCGCCAGCAGTCAATCGAGCAGTCGAGAAGAAAAACTGTTTTTT. It is translated as CASSQSSSREEKLFF.

CDR3 region: CASSRDLRGSAKNIQYF. As DNA, the CDR3 is TGCGCCAGCAGCCGAGATCTAAGGGGATCAGCCAAAAACATTCAGTACTTC. This chain links TRBV4-3 with TRBJ2-4, with TRBD1 as a possible D gene (5 bases). The CDR3 has 17 amino acids. V lost 4 bases and J 0 bases, leaving 16 bases between the germline ends. Germline lookup yields CDR1 LGHNA and CDR2 YSLEER.